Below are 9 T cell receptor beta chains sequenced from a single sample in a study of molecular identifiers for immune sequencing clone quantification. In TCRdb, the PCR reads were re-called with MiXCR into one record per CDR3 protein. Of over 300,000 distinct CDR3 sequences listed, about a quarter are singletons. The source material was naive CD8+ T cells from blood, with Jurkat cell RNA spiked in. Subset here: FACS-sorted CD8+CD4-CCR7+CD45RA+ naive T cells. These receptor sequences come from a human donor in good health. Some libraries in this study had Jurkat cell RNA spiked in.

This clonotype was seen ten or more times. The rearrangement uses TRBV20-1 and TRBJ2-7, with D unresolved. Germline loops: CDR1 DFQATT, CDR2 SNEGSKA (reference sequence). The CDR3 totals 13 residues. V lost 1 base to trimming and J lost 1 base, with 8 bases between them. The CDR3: CSARVGSSYEQYF. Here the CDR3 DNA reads TGCAGTGCTAGAGTGGGCAGTTCCTACGAGCAGTACTTC.

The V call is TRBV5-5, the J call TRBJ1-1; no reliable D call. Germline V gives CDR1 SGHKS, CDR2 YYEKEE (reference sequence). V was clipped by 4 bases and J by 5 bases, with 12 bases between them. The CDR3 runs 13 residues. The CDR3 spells CASSPLSRTEAFF. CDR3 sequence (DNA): TGTGCCAGCAGCCCTTTGAGTCGGACTGAAGCTTTCTTT.

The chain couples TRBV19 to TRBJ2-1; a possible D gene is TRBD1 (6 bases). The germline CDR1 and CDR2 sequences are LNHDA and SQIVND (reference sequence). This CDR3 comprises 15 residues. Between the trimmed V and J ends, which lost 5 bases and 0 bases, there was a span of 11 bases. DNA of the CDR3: TGTGCCAGTAGTGCCACAGGGTACTCCTACAATGAGCAGTTCTTC. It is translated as CASSATGYSYNEQFF. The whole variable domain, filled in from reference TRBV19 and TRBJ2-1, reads DGGITQSPKYLFRKEGQNVTLSCEQNLNHDAMYWYRQDPGQGLRLIYYSQIVNDFQKGDIAEGYSVSREKKESFPLTVTSAQKNPTAFYLCASSATGYSYNEQFFGPGTRLTVL.

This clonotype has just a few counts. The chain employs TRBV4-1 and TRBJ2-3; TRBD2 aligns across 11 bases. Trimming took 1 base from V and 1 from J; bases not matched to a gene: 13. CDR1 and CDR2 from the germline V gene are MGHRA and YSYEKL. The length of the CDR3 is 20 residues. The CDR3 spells CASSQVVALAGGGGTDTQYF. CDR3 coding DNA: TGCGCCAGCAGCCAAGTCGTTGCCCTAGCGGGGGGTGGTGGCACAGATACGCAGTATTTT.

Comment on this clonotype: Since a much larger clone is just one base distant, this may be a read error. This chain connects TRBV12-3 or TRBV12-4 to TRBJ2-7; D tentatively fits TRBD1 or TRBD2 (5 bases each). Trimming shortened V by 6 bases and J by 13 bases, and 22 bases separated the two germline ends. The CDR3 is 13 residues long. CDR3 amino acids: CASSPPEGRPGYF. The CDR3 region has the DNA TGTGCCAGCAGCCCCCCAGAGGGGCGGCCGGGTTACTTC.

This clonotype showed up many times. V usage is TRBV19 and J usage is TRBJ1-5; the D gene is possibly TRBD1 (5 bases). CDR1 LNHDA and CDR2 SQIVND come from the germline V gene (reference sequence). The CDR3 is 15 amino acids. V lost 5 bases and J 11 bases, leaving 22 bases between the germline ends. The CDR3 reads CASSSSRKGKETQHF. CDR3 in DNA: TGTGCCAGTAGTTCCTCAAGGAAGGGGAAAGAGACCCAGCATTTT.

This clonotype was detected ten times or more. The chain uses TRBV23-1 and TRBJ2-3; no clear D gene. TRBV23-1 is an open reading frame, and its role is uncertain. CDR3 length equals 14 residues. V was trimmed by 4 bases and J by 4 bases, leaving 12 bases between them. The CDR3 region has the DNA TGCGCCAGCAGTCTTCTTTGCCGACCAGATACGCAGTATTTT. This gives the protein CASSLLCRPDTQYF.

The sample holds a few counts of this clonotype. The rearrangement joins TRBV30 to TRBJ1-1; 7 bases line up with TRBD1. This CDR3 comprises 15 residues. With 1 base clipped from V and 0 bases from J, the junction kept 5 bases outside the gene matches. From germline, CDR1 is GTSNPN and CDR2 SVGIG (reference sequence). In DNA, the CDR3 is TGTGCCTGGAGTGCCCAGGGGGAGATGAACACTGAAGCTTTCTTT. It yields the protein CAWSAQGEMNTEAFF. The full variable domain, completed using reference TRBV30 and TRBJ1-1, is SQTIHQWPATLVQPVGSPLSLECTVEGTSNPNLYWYRQAAGRGLQLLFYSVGIGQISSEVPQNLSASRPQDRQFILSSKKLLLSDSGFYLCAWSAQGEMNTEAFFGQGTRLTVV.

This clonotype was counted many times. DNA for the CDR3: TGCGCCAGCAGGGATGGTTTGGCCAAAAACATTCAGTACTTC. Its translation is CASRDGLAKNIQYF. This chain connects TRBV5-1 to TRBJ2-4; D uncertain. Germline loops: CDR1 SGHRS, CDR2 YFSETQ. V was cut by 5 bases and J by 1 base, with 10 bases left in between. The CDR3 has 14 residues.